These 11 T cell receptor beta chains originate from one sample sequenced in a study of blood T cell repertoires in COVID-19 (TCRdb year 2020). The library was produced with the immunoSEQ multiplex PCR assay. The source is immuneACCESS, and TCRdb retained only in-frame sequences with V and J called. Part of the clones is not carried over; for the studies checked, unresolved V genes explain less than half of this, and the remainder is unexplained. The sample yields about 160,000 clones; about 89% were counted once. In total, the top ten clones hold approximately 2.9% of the sample. The sample comprised peripheral blood. The receptors stem from a man aged 60 to 69 with acute or convalescent COVID-19.

The rearrangement uses TRBV19 and TRBJ1-5, with D tentatively TRBD1 (5 bases). Trimming took off 5 bases at V and 3 bases at J, with 17 bases between the two ends. Per germline, CDR1 LNHDA and CDR2 SQIVND (reference sequence). CDR3 length: 16 amino acids. The CDR3 bases are TGTGCCAGTAGTTCCAGACAGACTCGGAACAATCAGCCCCAGCATTTT. Translation gives CASSSRQTRNNQPQHF.

The chain links TRBV21-1 to TRBJ1-2. TRBV21-1 is reported as a pseudogene. CDR3 size: 15 residues. The CDR3 DNA reads as TGTGCCAGCAGCTCCTGTCCTGGGGGGGACTATGGCTACACCTTC. Its translation: CASSSCPGGDYGYTF.

J is TRBJ1-3 and V is TRBV2; 7 bases match TRBD1. The V gene end was trimmed by 4 bases and the J gene end by 1 base; junction bases not matched to a gene: 7. The CDR3 is 16 residues long. Germline lookup yields CDR1 SNHLY and CDR2 FYNNEI. The CDR3 is CASSVEGGRSGNTIYF. In DNA form, the CDR3 reads TGTGCCAGCAGTGTTGAAGGGGGCCGGTCTGGAAACACCATATATTTT. The variable domain in full, with the rest retrieved from reference TRBV2 and TRBJ1-3, is EPEVTQTPSHQVTQMGQEVILRCVPISNHLYFYWYRQILGQKVEFLVSFYNNEISEKSEIFDDQFSVERPDGSNFTLKIRSTKLEDSAMYFCASSVEGGRSGNTIYFGEGSWLTVV.

The rearrangement links TRBV2 to TRBJ1-1, with D possibly being TRBD1 (6 bases). Germline V gene lookup returns CDR1 SNHLY and CDR2 FYNNEI. V lost 7 bases and J 6 bases, leaving 9 bases between the germline ends. The CDR3 totals 11 residues. In DNA form, the CDR3 reads TGTGCCAGCACCACAGGGTCTGAAGCTTTCTTT. Its translation: CASTTGSEAFF.

The V gene is TRBV3-1 (or the pseudogene TRBV3-2), the J gene TRBJ2-7; no firm D call. Per the germline V gene, CDR1 is LGHDT and CDR2 is YNNKEL (reference sequence). V was trimmed by 1 base and J by 6 bases, leaving 7 bases between them. This CDR3 is 12 amino acids long. The CDR3 nucleotides read TGTGCCAGCAGCCAAGGTCGGTTCGAGCAGTACTTC. The encoded protein is CASSQGRFEQYF.

This clone has more than one count but fewer than ten. The chain carries TRBV3-1 (or the pseudogene TRBV3-2) and TRBJ2-3; D unclear. The germline V and J ends were trimmed by 4 bases and 5 bases, with 10 bases remaining between them. The CDR3 loop spans 13 amino acids. CDR1 is LGHDT, CDR2 YNNKEL, per germline (reference sequence). CDR3 DNA: TGTGCCAGCAGCCCCTTGGCGGAAGATACGCAGTATTTT. Its protein product is CASSPLAEDTQYF.

V is TRBV3-1 (or the pseudogene TRBV3-2) and J is TRBJ1-5, with 7 bases fitting TRBD1. This CDR3 is built from 15 residues. CDR1 LGHDT and CDR2 YNNKEL come from the germline V gene (reference sequence). Germline trimming cut 4 bases from V and 2 bases from J; bases unmatched to any gene: 5. The CDR3: CASSRGQVGNQPQHF. Here the CDR3 DNA reads TGTGCCAGCAGCCGAGGACAGGTAGGCAATCAGCCCCAGCATTTT.

This clone was observed a few times. DNA for the CDR3: TGTGCCAGCAGCCTATGGACAGGGGGCGCCTGGGGCTACACCTTC. Its translation: CASSLWTGGAWGYTF. The chain recombines TRBV13 with TRBJ1-2; 11 bases fit TRBD1. The V gene end was trimmed by 5 bases and the J gene end by 8 bases; junction bases not matched to a gene: 10. Germline V CDR1 and CDR2: PRHDT, FYEKMQ (reference sequence). The CDR3 loop spans 15 amino acids.

In this sample, this clone turned up once. The chain combines TRBV9 with TRBJ2-7; 7 nucleotides match TRBD1. From germline, CDR1 is SGDLS and CDR2 YYNGEE. CDR3 length: 15 residues. V was clipped by 0 bases and J by 4 bases; unmatched bases: 7. The CDR3 loop reads CASSVEGGKTYEQYF. The CDR3 DNA is TGTGCCAGCAGCGTAGAAGGGGGCAAGACGTACGAGCAGTACTTC.

This rearrangement joins TRBV27 to TRBJ2-1; 9 bases agree with TRBD2. Per the germline V gene, CDR1 is MNHEY and CDR2 is SMNVEV (reference sequence). V shed 5 bases, J shed 9 bases, and the junction held 11 bases outside the gene matches. The length of the CDR3 is 15 residues. CDR3 region: CASSLAGGLYGEQFF. In DNA form, the CDR3 reads TGTGCCAGCAGTCTCGCGGGGGGGCTTTACGGTGAGCAGTTCTTC.

The chain joins TRBV5-4 to TRBJ2-7; 7 bases are a match to TRBD1. CDR3 length: 14 amino acids. With 3 bases clipped from V and 3 bases from J, the junction kept 6 bases outside the gene matches. The V gene's germline CDR1 is SGHNT and CDR2 YYREEE (reference sequence). CDR3 amino acids: CASSSGTAYYEQYF. The CDR3 DNA reads TGTGCCAGCAGCTCCGGGACAGCATACTACGAGCAGTACTTC.